The T cell receptor (beta chain) under discussion was sequenced for a study of T cell responses to AZD1222 COVID-19 vaccine. Across the study: Doses given second, at about 4 or about 12 weeks, were pooled. Study results and caveats: The CD4 TCRs associated with vaccination extended across spike and predominated at 160-218 and 743-854.

Libraries were prepared by immunoSEQ multiplex PCR; TCRdb keeps only in-frame clonotypes and omits some of them. This table holds about 61,000 clones, around nine tenths found once. Comment on this clone: Its specificity is unknown.

The CDR3 runs to 15 residues. The ends were cut back, 2 bases at V and 6 bases at J, with 14 bases in the middle. The germline CDR1 and CDR2 sequences are SGHVS and FNYEAQ. The chain carries TRBV7-6 and TRBJ2-1; D is possibly TRBD1 (5 bases). Sequencing was performed on peripheral blood, taken on day 0 of AZD1222 vaccination. The receptor was derived from an adult in good health. CDR3 residues: CASSLQQVAGNEQFF. CDR3 sequence (DNA): TGTGCCAGCAGCTTACAACAGGTTGCTGGCAATGAGCAGTTCTTC. Full variable domain (outside the CDR3, taken from reference TRBV7-6 and TRBJ2-1): GAGVSQSPRYKVTKRGQDVALRCDPISGHVSLYWYRQALGQGPEFLTYFNYEAQQDKSGLPNDRFSAERPEGSISTLTIQRTEQRDSAMYRCASSLQQVAGNEQFFGPGTRLTVL.